The source of this T cell receptor beta chain is a study of beta chain bispecific antibodies for T cell cancers. Study-wide results and limits: Most targeted TRBV signal came from the leukemia cell line cells, not normal T cells.

From germline, CDR1 is SGHDN and CDR2 FVKESK. Trimming removed 3 bases at V and 1 base at J, with 18 bases between. CDR3 length: 17 amino acids. Clonotype quantities came from unique molecular identifier barcode counts. TCRdb re-called the 5' RACE reads through MiXCR, storing one row per CDR3 protein. Of 15,000 to 20,000 distinct CDR3 sequences detected, approximately 2% appear once; the ten largest clones hold 6% to 7.5%. Ten or more counts support this clonotype. Antigen unknown. Blood mononuclear cells were expanded for about 3 days using either OKT3 anti-CD3 antibody or CD3/CD28 beads. This sequence originates from a human donor in good health. Some clones in this sample may be carry-over from other donors' samples. Material: healthy donor T cells cultured with leukemia cells. The rearrangement joins TRBV14 to TRBJ2-5, with no clear D. The CDR3 loop reads CASSQRSVLPSQETQYF. The CDR3 DNA reads as TGTGCCAGCAGCCAGCGATCGGTCCTACCATCCCAAGAGACCCAGTACTTC. Drawing the rest from reference TRBV14 and TRBJ2-5, the complete variable domain is EAGVTQFPSHSVIEKGQTVTLRCDPISGHDNLYWYRRVMGKEIKFLLHFVKESKQDESGMPNNRFLAERTGGTYSTLKVQPAELEDSGVYFCASSQRSVLPSQETQYFGPGTRLLVL.